This TCR beta chain is from a study of blood T cells in healthy people across ages. CDR1 is SGHTA and CDR2 is FQGNSA in the germline V gene. V lost 1 base to trimming and J lost 2 bases, with 4 bases between them. The CDR3 length is 13 residues. This clonotype was counted ten times or more. The target antigen is unknown. Findings and caveats of the study: TCR beta diversity, measured per million T cells, fell in a roughly linear way with age. Long-lived and aged donors differed, with more naive CD4+ cells and higher diversity in the long-lived.

The authors drew around 9.3 milliliters of peripheral blood from each donor. PBMCs, at least 6 million per sample, were isolated. PCR was performed a second time for roughly 7 to 11 cycles using a sample-barcoded 5' primer and a J-beta primer mix. TCRdb re-called the 5' RACE reads through MiXCR, storing one row per CDR3 protein. The repertoire has about 1.8 million distinct CDR3 sequences, roughly 50% of them found once; the top ten carry approximately 2.1%. V gene TRBV7-2 combines with J gene TRBJ2-3, with D unclear. The receptor was derived from a woman aged 40 to 50 in good health. The source material was blood. CDR3 DNA sequence: TGTGCCAGCAGCTTAGTCAACACAGATACGCAGTATTTT. Amino acid sequence: CASSLVNTDTQYF.